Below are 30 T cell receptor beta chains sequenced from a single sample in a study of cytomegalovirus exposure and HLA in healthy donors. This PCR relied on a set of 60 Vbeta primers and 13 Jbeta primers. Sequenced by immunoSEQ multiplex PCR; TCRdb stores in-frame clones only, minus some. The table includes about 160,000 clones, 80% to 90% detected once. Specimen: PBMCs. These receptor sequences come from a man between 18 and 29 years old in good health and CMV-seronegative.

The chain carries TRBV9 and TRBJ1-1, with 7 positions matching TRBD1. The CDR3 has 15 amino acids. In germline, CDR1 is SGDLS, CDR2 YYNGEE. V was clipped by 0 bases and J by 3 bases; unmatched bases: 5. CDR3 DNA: TGTGCCAGCAGCGTAGCTAGAACAGGGGACACTGAAGCTTTCTTT. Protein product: CASSVARTGDTEAFF.

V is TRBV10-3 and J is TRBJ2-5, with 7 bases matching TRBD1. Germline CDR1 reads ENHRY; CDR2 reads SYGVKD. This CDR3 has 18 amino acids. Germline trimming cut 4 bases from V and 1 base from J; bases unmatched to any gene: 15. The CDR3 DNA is TGTGCCATCAGTGTGTTGTTCGAGGGAAGGACAGGCCAAGAGACCCAGTACTTC. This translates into CAISVLFEGRTGQETQYF.

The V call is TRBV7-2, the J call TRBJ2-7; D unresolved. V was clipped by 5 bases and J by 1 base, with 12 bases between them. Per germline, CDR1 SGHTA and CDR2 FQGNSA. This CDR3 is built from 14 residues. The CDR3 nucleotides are TGTGCCAGCAGCCCTCTGACTCAATCCTACGAGCAGTACTTC. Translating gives CASSPLTQSYEQYF.

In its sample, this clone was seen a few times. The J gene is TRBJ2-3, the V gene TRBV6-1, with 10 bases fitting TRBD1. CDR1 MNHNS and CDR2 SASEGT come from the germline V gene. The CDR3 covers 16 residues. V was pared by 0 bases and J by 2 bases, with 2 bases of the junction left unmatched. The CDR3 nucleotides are TGTGCCAGCAGTGAAGCTGGACAGGGGGTCACAGATACGCAGTATTTT. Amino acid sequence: CASSEAGQGVTDTQYF.

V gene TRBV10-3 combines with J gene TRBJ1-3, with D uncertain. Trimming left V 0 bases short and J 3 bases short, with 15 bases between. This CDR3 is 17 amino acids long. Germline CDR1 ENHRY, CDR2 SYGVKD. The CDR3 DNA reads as TGTGCCATCAGTGAGTCGAGGGAGGGCCGAGTTGGAAACACCATATATTTT. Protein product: CAISESREGRVGNTIYF.

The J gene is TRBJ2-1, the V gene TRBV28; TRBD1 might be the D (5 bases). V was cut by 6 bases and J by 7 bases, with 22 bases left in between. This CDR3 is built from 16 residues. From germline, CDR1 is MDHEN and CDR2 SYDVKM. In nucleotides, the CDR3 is TGTGCCAGCAGCTCTTGGGGCAAAAGCGAATCTAATGAGCAGTTCTTC. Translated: CASSSWGKSESNEQFF.

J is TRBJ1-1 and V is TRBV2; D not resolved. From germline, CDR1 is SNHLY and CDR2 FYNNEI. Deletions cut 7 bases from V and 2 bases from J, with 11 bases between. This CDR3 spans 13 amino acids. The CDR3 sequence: CASTPERNTEAFF. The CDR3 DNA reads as TGTGCCAGCACCCCCGAGAGAAACACTGAAGCTTTCTTT.

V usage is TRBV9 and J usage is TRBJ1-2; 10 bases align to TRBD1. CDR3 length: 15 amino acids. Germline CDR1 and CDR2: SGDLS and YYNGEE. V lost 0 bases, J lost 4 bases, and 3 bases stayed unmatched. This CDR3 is CASSVGGTGAYGYTF. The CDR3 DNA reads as TGTGCCAGCAGCGTAGGTGGGACAGGGGCCTATGGCTACACCTTC.

The CDR3 loop is CASSRTSKGTRGDTQYF. CDR3 nucleotide sequence: TGTGCCAGCAGCCGTACCTCTAAGGGGACTAGAGGGGATACGCAGTATTTT. This chain joins TRBV9 and TRBJ2-3; 8 nucleotides align to TRBD2. CDR1 is SGDLS, CDR2 YYNGEE, per germline. This CDR3 is built from 17 residues. V was clipped by 4 bases and J by 6 bases; unmatched bases: 16.

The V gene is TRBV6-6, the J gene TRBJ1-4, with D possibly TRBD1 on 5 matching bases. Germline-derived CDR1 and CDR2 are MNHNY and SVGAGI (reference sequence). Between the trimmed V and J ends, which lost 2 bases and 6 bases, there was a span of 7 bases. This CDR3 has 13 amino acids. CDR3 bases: TGTGCCAGCAGTTACCGGACACATGAAAAACTGTTTTTT. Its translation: CASSYRTHEKLFF.

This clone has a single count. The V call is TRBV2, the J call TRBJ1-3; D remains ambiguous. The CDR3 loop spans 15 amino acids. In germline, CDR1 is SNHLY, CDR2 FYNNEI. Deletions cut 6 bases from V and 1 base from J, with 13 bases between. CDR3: CASRAQRGSGNTIYF. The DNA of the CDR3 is TGTGCCAGCAGGGCCCAACGGGGATCTGGAAACACCATATATTTT. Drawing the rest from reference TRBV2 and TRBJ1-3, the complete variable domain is EPEVTQTPSHQVTQMGQEVILRCVPISNHLYFYWYRQILGQKVEFLVSFYNNEISEKSEIFDDQFSVERPDGSNFTLKIRSTKLEDSAMYFCASRAQRGSGNTIYFGEGSWLTVV.

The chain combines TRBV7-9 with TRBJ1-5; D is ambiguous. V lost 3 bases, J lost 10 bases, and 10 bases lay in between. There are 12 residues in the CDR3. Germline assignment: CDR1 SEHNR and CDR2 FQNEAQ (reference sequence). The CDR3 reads CASSLSERPQHF. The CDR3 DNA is TGTGCCAGCAGCTTGAGTGAAAGACCCCAGCATTTT. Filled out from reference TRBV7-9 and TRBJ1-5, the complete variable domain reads DTGVSQNPRHKITKRGQNVTFRCDPISEHNRLYWYRQTLGQGPEFLTYFQNEAQLEKSRLLSDRFSAERPKGSFSTLEIQRTEQGDSAMYLCASSLSERPQHFGDGTRLSIL.

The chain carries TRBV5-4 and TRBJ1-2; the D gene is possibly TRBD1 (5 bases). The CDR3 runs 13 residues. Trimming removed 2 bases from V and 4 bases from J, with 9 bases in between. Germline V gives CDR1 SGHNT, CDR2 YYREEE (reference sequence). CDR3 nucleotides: TGTGCCAGCAGCTTACAGGAGATCTATGGCTACACCTTC. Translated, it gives CASSLQEIYGYTF.

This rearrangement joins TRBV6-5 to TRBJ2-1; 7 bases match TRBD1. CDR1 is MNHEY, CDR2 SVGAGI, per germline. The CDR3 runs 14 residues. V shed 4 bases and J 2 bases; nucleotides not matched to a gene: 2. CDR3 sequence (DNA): TGTGCCAGCAGTTTGACAGGGCCCTACAATGAGCAGTTCTTC. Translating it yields CASSLTGPYNEQFF.

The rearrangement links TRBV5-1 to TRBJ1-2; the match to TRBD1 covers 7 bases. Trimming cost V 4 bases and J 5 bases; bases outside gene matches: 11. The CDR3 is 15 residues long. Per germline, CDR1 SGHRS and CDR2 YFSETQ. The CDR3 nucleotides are TGCGCCAGCAGCGCCGGTGGAGGGGGCGGGTATGGCTACACCTTC. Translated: CASSAGGGGGYGYTF.

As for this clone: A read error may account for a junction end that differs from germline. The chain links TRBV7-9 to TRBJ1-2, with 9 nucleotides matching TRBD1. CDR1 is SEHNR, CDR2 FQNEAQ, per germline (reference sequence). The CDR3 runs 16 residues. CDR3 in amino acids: CSSTGTGTEVNYGYTF. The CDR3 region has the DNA TGTTCCAGCACCGGGACAGGGACAGAAGTTAACTATGGCTACACCTTC.

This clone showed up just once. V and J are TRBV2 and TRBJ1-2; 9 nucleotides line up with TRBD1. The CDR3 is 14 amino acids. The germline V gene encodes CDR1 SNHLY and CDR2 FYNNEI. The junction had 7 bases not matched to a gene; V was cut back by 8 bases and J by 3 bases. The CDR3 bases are TGTGCCAGCCAAGACAGGGGGATCGACTATGGCTACACCTTC. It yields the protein CASQDRGIDYGYTF.

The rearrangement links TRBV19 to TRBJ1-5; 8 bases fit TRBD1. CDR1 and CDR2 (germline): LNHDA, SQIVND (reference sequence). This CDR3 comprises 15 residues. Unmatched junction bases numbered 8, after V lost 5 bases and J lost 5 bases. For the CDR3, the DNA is TGTGCCAGTAGTCCAGGGGGCGGGCTGCATCAGCCCCAGCATTTT. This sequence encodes CASSPGGGLHQPQHF.

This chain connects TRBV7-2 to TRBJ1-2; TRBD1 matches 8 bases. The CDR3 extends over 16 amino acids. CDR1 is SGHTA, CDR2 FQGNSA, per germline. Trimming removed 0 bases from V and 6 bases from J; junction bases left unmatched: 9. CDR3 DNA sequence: TGTGCCAGCAGCTTAGCGGGGGCAGGGGGCGCGAATGGCTACACCTTC. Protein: CASSLAGAGGANGYTF.

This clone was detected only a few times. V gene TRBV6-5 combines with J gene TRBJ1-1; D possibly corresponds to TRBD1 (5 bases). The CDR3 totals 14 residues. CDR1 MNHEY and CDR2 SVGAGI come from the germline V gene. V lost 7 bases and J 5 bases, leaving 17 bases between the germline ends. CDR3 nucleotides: TGTGCCAGCAAGGCAGGGTGGCGGAAAACTGAAGCTTTCTTT. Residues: CASKAGWRKTEAFF.

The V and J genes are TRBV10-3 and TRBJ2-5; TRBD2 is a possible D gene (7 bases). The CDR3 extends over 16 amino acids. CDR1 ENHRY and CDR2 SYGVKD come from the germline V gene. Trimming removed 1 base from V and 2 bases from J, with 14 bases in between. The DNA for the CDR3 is TGTGCCATCAGTGAGTGGTTAGGGGGGGAGCAAGAGACCCAGTACTTC. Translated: CAISEWLGGEQETQYF.

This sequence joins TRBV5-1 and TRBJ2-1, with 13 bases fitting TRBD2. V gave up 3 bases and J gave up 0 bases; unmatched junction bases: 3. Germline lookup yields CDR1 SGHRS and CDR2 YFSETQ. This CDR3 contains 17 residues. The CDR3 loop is CASSWTSGGLSYNEQFF. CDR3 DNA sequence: TGCGCCAGCAGCTGGACTAGCGGGGGCCTCTCCTACAATGAGCAGTTCTTC.

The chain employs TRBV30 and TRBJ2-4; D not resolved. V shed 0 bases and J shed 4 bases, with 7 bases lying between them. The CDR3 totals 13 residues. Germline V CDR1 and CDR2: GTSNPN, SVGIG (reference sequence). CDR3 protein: CAWSVSQKNIQYF. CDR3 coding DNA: TGTGCCTGGAGTGTATCCCAAAAAAACATTCAGTACTTC.

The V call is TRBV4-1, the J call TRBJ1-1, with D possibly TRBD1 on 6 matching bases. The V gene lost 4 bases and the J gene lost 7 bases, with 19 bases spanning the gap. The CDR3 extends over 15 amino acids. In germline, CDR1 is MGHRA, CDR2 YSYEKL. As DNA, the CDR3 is TGCGCCAGCAGCCCCCTGGGAACGGGAGGGGGTGAAGCTTTCTTT. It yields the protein CASSPLGTGGGEAFF.

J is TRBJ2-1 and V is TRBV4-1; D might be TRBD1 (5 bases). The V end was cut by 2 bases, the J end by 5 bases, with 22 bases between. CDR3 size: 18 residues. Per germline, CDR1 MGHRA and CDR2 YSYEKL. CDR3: CASSQFPLQVSFNNEQFF. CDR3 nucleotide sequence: TGCGCCAGCAGCCAATTCCCCCTACAGGTTAGCTTTAACAATGAGCAGTTCTTC.

CDR3 loop: CASSEGSYNEQFF. As DNA, the CDR3 is TGTGCCAGCAGCGAAGGGAGCTACAATGAGCAGTTCTTC. The chain combines TRBV11-3 with TRBJ2-1; possible D gene TRBD2, 5 bases. V lost 5 bases to trimming and J lost 3 bases, with 8 bases between them. The CDR3 consists of 13 residues. Germline V gene lookup returns CDR1 SGHNT and CDR2 YENEEA.

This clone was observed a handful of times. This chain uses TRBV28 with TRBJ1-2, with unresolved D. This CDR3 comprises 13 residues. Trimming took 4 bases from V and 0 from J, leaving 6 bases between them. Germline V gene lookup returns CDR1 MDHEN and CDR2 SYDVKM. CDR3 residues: CASSSPANYGYTF. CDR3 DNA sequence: TGTGCCAGCAGTTCCCCGGCTAACTATGGCTACACCTTC.

The CDR3 here is CASSSTGSNSPLHF. The CDR3 DNA is TGTGCCAGCAGCTCTACAGGGAGCAATTCACCCCTCCACTTT. This chain uses TRBV27 with TRBJ1-6; weak D call: TRBD1 (6 bases). V was shortened by 6 bases and J by 7 bases, with 13 bases between the two germline ends. The CDR3 runs to 14 residues. Looked up from germline, CDR1 is MNHEY and CDR2 is SMNVEV (reference sequence).

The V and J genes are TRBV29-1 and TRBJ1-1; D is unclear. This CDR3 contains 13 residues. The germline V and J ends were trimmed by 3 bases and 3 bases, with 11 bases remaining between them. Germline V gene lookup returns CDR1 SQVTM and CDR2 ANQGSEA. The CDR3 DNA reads TGCAGCGTTGAGGAGGGAGGGCACACTGAAGCTTTCTTT. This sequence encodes CSVEEGGHTEAFF. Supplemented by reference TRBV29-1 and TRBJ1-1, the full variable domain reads SAVISQKPSRDICQRGTSLTIQCQVDSQVTMMFWYRQQPGQSLTLIATANQGSEATYESGFVIDKFPISRPNLTFSTLTVSNMSPEDSSIYLCSVEEGGHTEAFFGQGTRLTVV.

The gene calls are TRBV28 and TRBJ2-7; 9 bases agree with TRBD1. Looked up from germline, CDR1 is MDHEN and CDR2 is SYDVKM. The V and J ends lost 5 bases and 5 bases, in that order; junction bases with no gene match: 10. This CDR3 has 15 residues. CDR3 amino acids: CASSAPGQGDHEQYF. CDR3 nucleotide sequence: TGTGCCAGCAGTGCCCCGGGACAGGGTGACCACGAGCAGTACTTC.